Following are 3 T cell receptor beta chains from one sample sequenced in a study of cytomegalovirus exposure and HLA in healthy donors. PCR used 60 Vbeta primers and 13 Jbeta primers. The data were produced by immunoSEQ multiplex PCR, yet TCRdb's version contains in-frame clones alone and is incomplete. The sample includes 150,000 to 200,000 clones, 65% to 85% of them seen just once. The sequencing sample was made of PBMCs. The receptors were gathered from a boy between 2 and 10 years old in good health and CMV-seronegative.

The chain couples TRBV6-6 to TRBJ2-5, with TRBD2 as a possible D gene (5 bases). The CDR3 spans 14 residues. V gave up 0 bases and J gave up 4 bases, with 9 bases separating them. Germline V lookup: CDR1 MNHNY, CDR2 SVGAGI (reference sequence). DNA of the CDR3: TGTGCCAGCAGTTACTCCGCAGGAGGAGAGACCCAGTACTTC. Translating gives CASSYSAGGETQYF.

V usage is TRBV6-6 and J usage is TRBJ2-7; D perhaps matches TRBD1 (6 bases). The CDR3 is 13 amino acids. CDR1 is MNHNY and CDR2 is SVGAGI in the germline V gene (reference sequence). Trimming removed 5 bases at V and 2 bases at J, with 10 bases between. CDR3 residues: CASSPQGTYEQYF. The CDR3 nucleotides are TGTGCCAGCAGTCCGCAGGGGACCTACGAGCAGTACTTC.

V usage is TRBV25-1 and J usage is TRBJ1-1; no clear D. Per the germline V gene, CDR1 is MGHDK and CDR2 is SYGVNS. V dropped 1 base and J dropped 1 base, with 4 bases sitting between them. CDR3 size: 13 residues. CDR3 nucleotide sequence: TGTGCCAGCAGTGAATCGGGGAACACTGAAGCTTTCTTT. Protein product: CASSESGNTEAFF.